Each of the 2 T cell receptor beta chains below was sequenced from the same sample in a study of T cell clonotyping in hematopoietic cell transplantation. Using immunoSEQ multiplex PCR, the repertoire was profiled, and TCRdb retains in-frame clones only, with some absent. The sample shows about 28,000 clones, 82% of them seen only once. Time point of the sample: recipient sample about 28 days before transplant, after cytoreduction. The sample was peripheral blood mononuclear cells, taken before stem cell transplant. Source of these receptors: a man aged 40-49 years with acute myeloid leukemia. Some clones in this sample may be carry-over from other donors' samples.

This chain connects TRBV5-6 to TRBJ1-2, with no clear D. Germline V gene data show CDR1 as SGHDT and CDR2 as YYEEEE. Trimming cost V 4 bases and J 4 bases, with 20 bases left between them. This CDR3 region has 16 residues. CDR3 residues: CASSTITIKLFYGYTF. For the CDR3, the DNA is TGTGCCAGCAGCACTATAACCATAAAACTCTTCTATGGCTACACCTTC.

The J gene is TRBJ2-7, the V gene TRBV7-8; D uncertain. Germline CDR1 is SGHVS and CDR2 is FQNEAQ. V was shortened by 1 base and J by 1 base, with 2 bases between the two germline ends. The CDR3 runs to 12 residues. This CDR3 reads CASSLVSYEQYF. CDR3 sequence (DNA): TGTGCCAGCAGCTTAGTTTCCTACGAGCAGTACTTC.